Listed here are 23 T cell receptor beta chains from one sample, sequenced in a study of T cells in Graves' hyperthyroidism and ophthalmopathy. Amplified TCR beta CDR3 regions came from RNA transcripts. The study used the HTBI primer set for a first-round RT-PCR of the TCR CDR3. TCRdb re-analysed the multiplex PCR reads in MiXCR, keeping a single row per CDR3 protein. The table has roughly 510,000 distinct CDR3 sequences, 40% to 50% seen once. The sample comprised peripheral blood or thyroid tissue (not recorded which). The source is an adult woman with Graves' disease, either hyperthyroidism or ophthalmopathy (not recorded which).

V is TRBV2 and J is TRBJ2-3; 12 bases fit TRBD2. Unmatched junction bases numbered 6, after V lost 6 bases and J lost 8 bases. CDR1 is SNHLY and CDR2 is FYNNEI in the germline V gene. The CDR3 totals 14 residues. For the CDR3, the DNA is TGTGCCAGCAGCTCCCTAGCGGGAGGGACTACGCAGTATTTT. Residues: CASSSLAGGTTQYF.

This clonotype was picked up many times. The rearrangement joins TRBV20-1 to TRBJ1-5, with TRBD1 matching 7 bases. This CDR3 has 15 amino acids. The germline V gene encodes CDR1 DFQATT and CDR2 SNEGSKA (reference sequence). V lost 1 base and J lost 1; bases outside the gene matches: 4. The CDR3 sequence is CSARGQGGSNQPQHF. The CDR3 DNA follows: TGCAGTGCTAGAGGACAGGGAGGGAGCAATCAGCCCCAGCATTTT.

The rearrangement uses TRBV7-3 and TRBJ2-6; D remains unclear. CDR1 SGHTA and CDR2 FQGTGA come from the germline V gene. Deletions cut 6 bases from V and 9 bases from J, with 12 bases between. The CDR3 is 13 amino acids. The CDR3 DNA reads TGTGCCAGCAGTTACGGGCCCAACAACGTCCTGACTTTC. It encodes CASSYGPNNVLTF.

The chain combines TRBV7-9 with TRBJ2-3, with D unclear. The CDR3 has 10 residues. Per the germline V gene, CDR1 is SEHNR and CDR2 is FQNEAQ (reference sequence). Trimming took off 3 bases at V and 7 bases at J, with 2 bases between the two ends. The CDR3 DNA sequence: TGTGCCAGCAGCTTTAATACGCAGTATTTT. Its translation is CASSFNTQYF.

Note on this clonotype: No conserved phenylalanine or tryptophan is present at the end of the CDR3, so a read error is the likely explanation. The DNA is left out, because the CDR3 cannot be placed on it with certainty; the CDR3 is given as TCRdb lists it. The V call is TRBV29-1, the J call TRBJ1-4; the D call TRBD1 from the table was never checked on the DNA. Inclusive of both ends, the CDR3 amounts to 9 amino acids. Germline-derived CDR1 and CDR2 are SQVTM and ANQGSEA. CDR3 region: CSVSQGGAC.

This chain connects TRBV5-6 to TRBJ1-2; a possible D gene is TRBD1 (5 bases). The V gene lost 5 bases and the J gene lost 4 bases, with 21 bases spanning the gap. Germline CDR1 is SGHDT and CDR2 is YYEEEE. The CDR3 sequence is 16 residues long. In nucleotides, the CDR3 is TGTGCCAGCAGAACGGCCGGGACTCAGTCCAGCTATGGCTACACCTTC. It specifies CASRTAGTQSSYGYTF.

As concerns this clonotype: The junction and the germline gene differ at one end; a read error may be behind it. The chain couples TRBV2 to TRBJ2-6; D gene uncertain. Germline CDR1 reads SNHLY; CDR2 reads FYNNEI. The CDR3 length is 11 residues. The CDR3 DNA reads TGTGCCAGCATTGGGGACAACGTCCTGACTTTC. This gives the protein CASIGDNVLTF.

This clonotype appeared many times. This sequence joins TRBV9 and TRBJ2-5; weak D call: TRBD2 (5 bases). CDR3 length equals 14 residues. Between the trimmed V and J ends, which lost 3 bases and 2 bases, there was a span of 11 bases. Per the germline V gene, CDR1 is SGDLS and CDR2 is YYNGEE. For the CDR3, the DNA is TGTGCCAGCAGCGCCGGGAACCAACAAGAGACCCAGTACTTC. Residues: CASSAGNQQETQYF.

V and J are TRBV2 and TRBJ1-5; D remains unclear. V was clipped by 4 bases and J by 0 bases, with 13 bases between them. The CDR3 has 16 residues. Per germline, CDR1 SNHLY and CDR2 FYNNEI. The CDR3 is CASSAPEESSNQPQHF. In DNA form, the CDR3 reads TGTGCCAGCAGTGCCCCAGAGGAAAGTAGCAATCAGCCCCAGCATTTT.

This clonotype was picked up many times. The V call is TRBV2, the J call TRBJ2-5, with D uncertain. The V and J ends lost 6 bases and 2 bases respectively, with 16 bases between them. Per germline, CDR1 SNHLY and CDR2 FYNNEI. The CDR3 sequence is 15 residues long. The CDR3 DNA reads as TGTGCCAGCAGGGCCTCCTCAGAGATTCAAGAGACCCAGTACTTC. Its translation: CASRASSEIQETQYF. Together with reference TRBV2 and TRBJ2-5, the CDR3 gives the full variable domain: EPEVTQTPSHQVTQMGQEVILRCVPISNHLYFYWYRQILGQKVEFLVSFYNNEISEKSEIFDDQFSVERPDGSNFTLKIRSTKLEDSAMYFCASRASSEIQETQYFGPGTRLLVL.

J is TRBJ2-5 and V is TRBV7-2; D remains unclear. The germline gives CDR1 SGHTA, CDR2 FQGNSA. This CDR3 is 13 amino acids long. The V and J ends lost 1 base and 6 bases respectively, with 9 bases between them. CDR3 in DNA: TGTGCCAGCAGCTTAGAAGGACGGCAGACCCAGTACTTC. Its translation is CASSLEGRQTQYF. Combining the CDR3 with reference TRBV7-2 and TRBJ2-5 gives the whole variable domain GAGVSQSPSNKVTEKGKDVELRCDPISGHTALYWYRQSLGQGLEFLIYFQGNSAPDKSGLPSDRFSAERTGGSVSTLTIQRTQQEDSAVYLCASSLEGRQTQYFGPGTRLLVL.

There are many counts of this clonotype. The chain couples TRBV20-1 to TRBJ2-7; TRBD1 aligns across 7 bases. Germline CDR1 DFQATT, CDR2 SNEGSKA (reference sequence). The CDR3 covers 14 residues. The J segment lost 3 bases and the V segment lost 2 bases, leaving 7 bases of the junction unmatched. CDR3 nucleotide sequence: TGCAGTGCTAGAAAGACAGGGTCAAACTACGAGCAGTACTTC. As protein: CSARKTGSNYEQYF.

V and J are TRBV11-2 and TRBJ2-5, with D perhaps matching TRBD1 (5 bases). Trimming shortened V by 1 base and J by 2 bases, and 11 bases separated the two germline ends. Germline assignment: CDR1 SGHAT and CDR2 FQNNGV. The CDR3 extends over 15 amino acids. In DNA form, the CDR3 reads TGTGCCAGCAGCTTAGGGGTGGGGCCACAAGAGACCCAGTACTTC. This encodes CASSLGVGPQETQYF.

This clonotype occurred many times. The chain employs TRBV29-1 and TRBJ2-7; 8 bases are a match to TRBD1. Germline V gene sequence: CDR1 SQVTM, CDR2 ANQGSEA. The CDR3 runs 13 residues. The junction had 4 bases not matched to a gene; V was cut back by 2 bases and J by 4 bases. The DNA of the CDR3 is TGCAGCGTTGAAAAAGGACAGGGATACGAGCAGTACTTC. Its protein product is CSVEKGQGYEQYF.

This clonotype was detected only a few times. CDR3 amino acids: CASSLGPAWAGQETQYF. CDR3 DNA sequence: TGTGCCAGCAGCTTAGGCCCAGCTTGGGCAGGCCAAGAGACCCAGTACTTC. This chain uses TRBV7-2 with TRBJ2-5; D not resolved. The CDR3 is 17 residues long. Germline V lookup: CDR1 SGHTA, CDR2 FQGNSA. Trimming pared 1 base from V and 1 base from J, leaving 16 bases between.

Details on this clonotype: No conserved phenylalanine or tryptophan ends this CDR3, so it is likely a read error. The DNA is left out, because the CDR3 cannot be placed on it with certainty; the CDR3 is given as TCRdb lists it. The V call is TRBV29-1, the J call TRBJ2-2; TRBD1 is the table's D call, not checked against the DNA. The germline V gene encodes CDR1 SQVTM and CDR2 ANQGSEA. A total of 19 residues make up the CDR3, ends included. CDR3 residues: CSVAVRSGSNQPQQADRAG.

The chain has TRBV25-1 and TRBJ1-5, with D maybe TRBD1 (6 bases). The CDR3 covers 12 residues. Germline assignment: CDR1 MGHDK and CDR2 SYGVNS. Trimming removed 8 bases at V and 7 bases at J, with 12 bases between. CDR3 coding DNA: TGTGCCAGCGATAACCAGGGGCAGCCCCAGCATTTT. Amino acids: CASDNQGQPQHF. Combining the CDR3 with reference TRBV25-1 and TRBJ1-5 gives the whole variable domain EADIYQTPRYLVIGTGKKITLECSQTMGHDKMYWYQQDPGMELHLIHYSYGVNSTEKGDLSSESTVSRIRTEHFPLTLESARPSHTSQYLCASDNQGQPQHFGDGTRLSIL.

The rearrangement links TRBV25-1 to TRBJ2-5, with unresolved D. The CDR3 runs to 14 residues. From germline, CDR1 is MGHDK and CDR2 SYGVNS. Trimming removed 6 bases at V and 2 bases at J, with 13 bases between. CDR3 sequence reads: CASSAPDGQETQYF. CDR3 in DNA: TGTGCCAGCAGCGCCCCGGACGGGCAAGAGACCCAGTACTTC.

Turning to this clonotype: One junction end does not reproduce the germline sequence, and a read error may be involved. The rearrangement joins TRBV15 to TRBJ2-6, with D tentatively TRBD1 or TRBD2 (6 bases each). CDR3 length: 14 amino acids. Per the germline V gene, CDR1 is LNHNV and CDR2 is YYDKDF (reference sequence). The CDR3 reads CATSTRLRGQAEAF. In DNA form, the CDR3 reads TGTGCCACCAGCACAAGATTACGGGGGCAAGCTGAAGCTTTC.

The V call is TRBV11-2, the J call TRBJ2-2, with TRBD1 matching 7 bases. The CDR3 runs 14 residues. The junction had 9 bases not matched to a gene; V was cut back by 5 bases and J by 9 bases. Germline V gene data show CDR1 as SGHAT and CDR2 as FQNNGV. The CDR3 protein is CASSPSSQGWELFF. CDR3 bases: TGTGCCAGCAGCCCAAGTTCACAGGGGTGGGAGCTGTTTTTT.

This clonotype was seen ten or more times. The chain couples TRBV10-2 to TRBJ2-7; 7 bases align to TRBD2. The CDR3 is 14 amino acids. Looked up from germline, CDR1 is WSHSY and CDR2 is SAAADI. The junction had 7 bases not matched to a gene; V was cut back by 6 bases and J by 2 bases. The CDR3 coding sequence is TGCGCCAGCAGCAGTATGGGGGGGACCTACGAGCAGTACTTC. Residues: CASSSMGGTYEQYF.

The J gene is TRBJ2-7, the V gene TRBV11-1; D not resolved. The CDR3 length is 15 residues. Trimming took 7 bases from V and 0 from J, leaving 16 bases between them. Germline CDR1 SGHAT, CDR2 FQDESV (reference sequence). The CDR3 is CASNPLVASSYEQYF. For the CDR3, the DNA is TGTGCCAGCAACCCTCTTGTGGCCAGCTCCTACGAGCAGTACTTC.

The rearrangement uses TRBV2 and TRBJ2-2; possibly TRBD1 for D (5 bases). Germline CDR1 reads SNHLY; CDR2 reads FYNNEI. The CDR3 extends over 15 amino acids. Trimming cost V 3 bases and J 1 base, with 9 bases left between them. The CDR3 DNA sequence: TGTGCCAGCAGTGAGGGCAGGGTGAACACCGGGGAGCTGTTTTTT. Translated, it gives CASSEGRVNTGELFF.